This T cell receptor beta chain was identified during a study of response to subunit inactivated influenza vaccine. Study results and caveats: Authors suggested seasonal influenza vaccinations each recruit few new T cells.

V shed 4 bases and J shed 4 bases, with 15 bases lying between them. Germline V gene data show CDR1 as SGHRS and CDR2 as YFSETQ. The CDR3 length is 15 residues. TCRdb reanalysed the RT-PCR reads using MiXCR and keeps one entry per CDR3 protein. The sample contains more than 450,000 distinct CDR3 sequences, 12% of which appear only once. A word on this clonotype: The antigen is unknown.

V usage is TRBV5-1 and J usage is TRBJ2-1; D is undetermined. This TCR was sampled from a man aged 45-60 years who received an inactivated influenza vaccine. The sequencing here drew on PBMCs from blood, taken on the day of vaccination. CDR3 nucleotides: TGCGCCAGCAGCCTCGGGTCACAGTTATACAATGAGCAGTTCTTC. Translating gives CASSLGSQLYNEQFF.